The TCR beta chain described here comes from a study of T-cell reconstitution after alpha-beta-depleted transplantation in children. The TCRbeta library was prepared with unique molecular identifiers. TCRdb passed the PCR reads through MiXCR, listing each CDR3 protein once. The sample carries approximately 27,000 distinct CDR3 sequences, over 15% recorded once. This clonotype came up many times. The target antigen is unknown. Study-level findings and limits: Alpha-beta T cells about two months after transplant reportedly derived from several hundred expanded graft clones. After transplant, high TCRbeta diversity at day 60 in some patients arose from surviving recipient T cells and thymic progenitors. Counts and diversity of T cells one year after transplant came mostly from newly produced T cells.

V lost 10 bases and J lost 6; bases outside the gene matches: 6. The CDR3 sequence is 12 residues long. The chain has TRBV12-3 or TRBV12-4 and TRBJ2-3; 8 nucleotides align to TRBD2. This specimen was PBMCs, mostly from graft donor cells, taken 60 days after TCRalphabeta/CD19-depleted stem cell transplant. This clonotype was sampled from a male patient aged 2 to 9 who had a stem cell transplant for acute lymphoblastic leukemia, so the T cells may come from the graft donor. The chain's CDR3 is CAIRGGSDTQYF. In DNA, the CDR3 is TGTGCCATTCGGGGGGGCTCGGATACGCAGTATTTT.